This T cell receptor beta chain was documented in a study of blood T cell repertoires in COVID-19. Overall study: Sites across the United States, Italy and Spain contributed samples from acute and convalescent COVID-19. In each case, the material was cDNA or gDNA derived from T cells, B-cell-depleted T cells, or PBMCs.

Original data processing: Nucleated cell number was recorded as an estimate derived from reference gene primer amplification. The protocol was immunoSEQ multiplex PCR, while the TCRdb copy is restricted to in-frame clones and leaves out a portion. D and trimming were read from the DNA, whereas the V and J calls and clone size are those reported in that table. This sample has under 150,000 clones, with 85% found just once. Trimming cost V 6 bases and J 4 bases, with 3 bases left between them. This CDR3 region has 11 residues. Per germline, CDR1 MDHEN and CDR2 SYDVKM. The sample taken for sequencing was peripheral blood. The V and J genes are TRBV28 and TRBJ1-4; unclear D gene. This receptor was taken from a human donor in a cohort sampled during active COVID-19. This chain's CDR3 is CASSFNEKLFF. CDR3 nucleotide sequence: TGTGCCAGCAGCTTTAATGAAAAACTGTTTTTT.